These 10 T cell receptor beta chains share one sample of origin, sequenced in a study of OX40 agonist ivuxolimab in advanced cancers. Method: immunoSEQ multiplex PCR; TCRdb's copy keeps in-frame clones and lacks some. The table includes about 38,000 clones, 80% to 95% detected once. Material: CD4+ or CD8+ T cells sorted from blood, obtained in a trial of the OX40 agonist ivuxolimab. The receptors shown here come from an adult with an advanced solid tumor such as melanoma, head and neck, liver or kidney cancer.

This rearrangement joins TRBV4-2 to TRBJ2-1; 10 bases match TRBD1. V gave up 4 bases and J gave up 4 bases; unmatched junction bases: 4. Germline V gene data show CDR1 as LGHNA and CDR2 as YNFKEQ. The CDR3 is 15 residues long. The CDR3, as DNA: TGTGCCAGCAGCCGAAGACAGGGGGCTTACAATGAGCAGTTCTTC. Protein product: CASSRRQGAYNEQFF.

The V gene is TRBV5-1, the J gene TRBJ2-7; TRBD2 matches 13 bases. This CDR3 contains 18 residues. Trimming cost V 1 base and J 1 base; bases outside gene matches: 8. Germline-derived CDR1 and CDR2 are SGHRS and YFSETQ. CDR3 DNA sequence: TGCGCCAGCAGCTTGATCGGGACTAGCGGGACCGGTTCCTACGAGCAGTACTTC. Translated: CASSLIGTSGTGSYEQYF. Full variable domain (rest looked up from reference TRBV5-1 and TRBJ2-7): KAGVTQTPRYLIKTRGQQVTLSCSPISGHRSVSWYQQTPGQGLQFLFEYFSETQRNKGNFPGRFSGRQFSNSRSEMNVSTLELGDSALYLCASSLIGTSGTGSYEQYFGPGTRLTVT.

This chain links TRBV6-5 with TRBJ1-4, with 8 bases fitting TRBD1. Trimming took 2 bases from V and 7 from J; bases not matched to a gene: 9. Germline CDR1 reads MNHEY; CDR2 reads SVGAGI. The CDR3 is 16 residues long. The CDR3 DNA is TGTGCCAGCAGTTACGGATCCGGGACAGGCGGTGAAAAACTGTTTTTT. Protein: CASSYGSGTGGEKLFF.

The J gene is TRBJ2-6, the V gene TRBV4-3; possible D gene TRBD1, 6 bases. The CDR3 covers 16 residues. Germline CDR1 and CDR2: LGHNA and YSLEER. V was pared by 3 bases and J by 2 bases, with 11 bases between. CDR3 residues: CASSQDAGAGANVLTF. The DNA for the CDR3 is TGCGCCAGCAGCCAGGACGCAGGGGCTGGGGCCAACGTCCTGACTTTC.

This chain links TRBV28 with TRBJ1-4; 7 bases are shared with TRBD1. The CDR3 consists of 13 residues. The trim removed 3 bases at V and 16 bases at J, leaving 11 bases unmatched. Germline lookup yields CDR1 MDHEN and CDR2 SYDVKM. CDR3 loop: CASSFSTGARRFF. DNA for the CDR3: TGTGCCAGCAGTTTCTCCACAGGGGCCCGGAGGTTTTTT.

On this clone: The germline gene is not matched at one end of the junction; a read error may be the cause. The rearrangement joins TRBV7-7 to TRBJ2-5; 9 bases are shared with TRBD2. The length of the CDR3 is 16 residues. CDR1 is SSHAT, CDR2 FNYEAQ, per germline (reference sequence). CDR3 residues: CASSYALAGGQETQYF. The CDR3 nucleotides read TGTGCTAGCAGCTACGCCTTGGCGGGAGGGCAAGAGACCCAGTACTTC.

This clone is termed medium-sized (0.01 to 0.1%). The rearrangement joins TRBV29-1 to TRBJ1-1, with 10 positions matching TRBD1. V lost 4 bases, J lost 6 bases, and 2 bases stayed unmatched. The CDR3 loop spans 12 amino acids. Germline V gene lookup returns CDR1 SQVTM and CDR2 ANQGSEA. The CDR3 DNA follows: TGCAGCGTTGCGGACAGGGGGGCTGAAGCTTTCTTT. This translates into CSVADRGAEAFF.

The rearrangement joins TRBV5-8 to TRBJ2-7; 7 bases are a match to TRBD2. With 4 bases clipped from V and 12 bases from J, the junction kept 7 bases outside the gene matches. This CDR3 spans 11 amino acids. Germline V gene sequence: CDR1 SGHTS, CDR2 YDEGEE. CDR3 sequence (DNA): TGTGCCAGCAGCCCTTGGGGAGGGTTGTACTTC. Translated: CASSPWGGLYF.

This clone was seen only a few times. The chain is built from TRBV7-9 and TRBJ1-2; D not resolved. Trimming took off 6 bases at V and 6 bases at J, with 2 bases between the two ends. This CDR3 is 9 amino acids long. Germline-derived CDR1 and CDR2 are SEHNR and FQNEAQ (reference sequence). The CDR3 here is CASSDGYTF. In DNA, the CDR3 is TGTGCCAGCAGTGATGGCTACACCTTC.

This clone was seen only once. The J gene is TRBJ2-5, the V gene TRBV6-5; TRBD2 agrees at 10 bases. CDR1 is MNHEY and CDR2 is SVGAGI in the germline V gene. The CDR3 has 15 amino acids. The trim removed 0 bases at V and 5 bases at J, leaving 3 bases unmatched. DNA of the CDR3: TGTGCCAGCAGTTACTCAGCGGGAGGGCCGGAGACCCAGTACTTC. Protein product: CASSYSAGGPETQYF.